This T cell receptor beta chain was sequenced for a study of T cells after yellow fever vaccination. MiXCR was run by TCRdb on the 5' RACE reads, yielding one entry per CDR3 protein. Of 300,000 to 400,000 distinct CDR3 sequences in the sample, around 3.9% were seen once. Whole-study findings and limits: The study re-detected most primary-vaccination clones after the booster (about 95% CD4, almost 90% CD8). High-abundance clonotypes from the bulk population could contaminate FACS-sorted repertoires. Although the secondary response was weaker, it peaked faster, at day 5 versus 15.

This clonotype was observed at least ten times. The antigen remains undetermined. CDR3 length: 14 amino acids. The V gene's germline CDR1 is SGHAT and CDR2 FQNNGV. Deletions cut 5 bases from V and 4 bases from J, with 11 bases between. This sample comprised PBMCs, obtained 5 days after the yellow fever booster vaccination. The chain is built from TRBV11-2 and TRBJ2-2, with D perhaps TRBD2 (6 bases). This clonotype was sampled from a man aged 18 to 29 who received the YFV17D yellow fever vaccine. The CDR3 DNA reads TGTGCCAGCAGCCCGGAGGGCCCCACCGGGGAGCTGTTTTTT. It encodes CASSPEGPTGELFF.